This T cell receptor (beta chain) emerged from a study of cytomegalovirus exposure and HLA in healthy donors. Use of 60 Vbeta and 13 Jbeta primers characterized the PCR. Measured with immunoSEQ multiplex PCR; TCRdb has only the in-frame clones, and not every one. The sample has 150,000 to 250,000 clones, over 75% seen once; the top ten hold 2% to 2.5%. General observations from the study: Earlier results showed most TCR beta V segments being productive about 90% or about 30% of the time. According to a later analysis, donors in an Asian-associated ancestry cluster reportedly had fewer N-insertions than the 666-donor mean. CMV serostatus stood as the only immune exposure information on hand.

Remarks on this clone: The antigen remains undetermined.

The TCR comes from a woman aged 45-65 years in good health and CMV-seronegative. The specimen was PBMCs.

In nucleotides, the CDR3 is TGTGCCAGCAGTCTGGAGGGTGTGGTGGATGGTGAGCAGTTCTTC. This gives the protein CASSLEGVVDGEQFF. The chain carries TRBV28 and TRBJ2-1, with D possibly being TRBD2 (6 bases). CDR1 is MDHEN, CDR2 SYDVKM, per germline. Trimming removed 5 bases from V and 9 bases from J, with 20 bases in between. The CDR3 is 15 residues long.